These 6 T cell receptor beta chains were sequenced from one sample in a study of T cell responses to AZD1222 COVID-19 vaccine. The data were produced by immunoSEQ multiplex PCR, yet TCRdb's version contains in-frame clones alone and is incomplete. This table has 150,000 or so clones, almost 95% appearing once. This specimen was peripheral blood, taken 28 days after the second AZD1222 dose. The source is an adult who received the AZD1222 COVID-19 vaccine.

V is TRBV24-1 and J is TRBJ2-1; 12 bases agree with TRBD2. Germline V gives CDR1 KGHDR, CDR2 SFDVKD. J gave up 7 bases and V 4 bases, and 10 bases lay outside the gene matches. This CDR3 is 17 amino acids long. CDR3 amino acids: CATSENRLAGATNEQFF. In DNA, the CDR3 is TGTGCCACCAGTGAAAACAGACTAGCGGGAGCTACGAATGAGCAGTTCTTC.

The chain has TRBV15 and TRBJ2-1; possibly TRBD2 for D (6 bases). CDR3 size: 12 residues. The germline V gene encodes CDR1 LNHNV and CDR2 YYDKDF (reference sequence). With 9 bases removed from V and 2 bases from J, the gap between germline ends came to 8 bases. In DNA, the CDR3 is TGTGCCACAGGGAGGACCTACAATGAGCAGTTCTTC. Its protein is CATGRTYNEQFF.

This chain joins TRBV7-2 and TRBJ2-2; tentative D call: TRBD2 (5 bases). V was trimmed by 5 bases and J by 6 bases, leaving 16 bases between them. The CDR3 is made up of 15 amino acids. From germline, CDR1 is SGHTA and CDR2 FQGNSA. The CDR3 reads CASSGSSFGAGELFF. The DNA of the CDR3 is TGTGCCAGCAGCGGGAGTAGTTTTGGCGCCGGGGAGCTGTTTTTT.

The chain combines TRBV27 with TRBJ1-2, with D uncertain. This CDR3 contains 13 residues. Germline V gene lookup returns CDR1 MNHEY and CDR2 SMNVEV (reference sequence). Trimming pared 2 bases from V and 0 bases from J, leaving 4 bases between. CDR3 sequence (DNA): TGTGCCAGCAGTTTAACAGCTAACTATGGCTACACCTTC. Its protein product is CASSLTANYGYTF.

This clone was counted once. The chain carries TRBV5-1 and TRBJ2-5, with TRBD1 matching 7 bases. This CDR3 has 14 residues. The V segment lost 4 bases and the J segment 1 base; nucleotides outside the gene matches: 4. Germline CDR1 and CDR2: SGHRS and YFSETQ. The CDR3 protein is CASSTGTVQETQYF. CDR3 coding DNA: TGCGCCAGCAGCACGGGGACAGTCCAAGAGACCCAGTACTTC. Supplemented by reference TRBV5-1 and TRBJ2-5, the full variable domain reads KAGVTQTPRYLIKTRGQQVTLSCSPISGHRSVSWYQQTPGQGLQFLFEYFSETQRNKGNFPGRFSGRQFSNSRSEMNVSTLELGDSALYLCASSTGTVQETQYFGPGTRLLVL.

The chain employs TRBV5-4 and TRBJ2-7; D is uncertain. Germline V gives CDR1 SGHNT, CDR2 YYREEE (reference sequence). This CDR3 has 12 residues. V gave up 4 bases and J gave up 6 bases, with 11 bases separating them. The CDR3 DNA reads as TGTGCCAGCAGCATCCCCCCCTCCGAGCAGTACTTC. Translating gives CASSIPPSEQYF.